This entry lists 23 T cell receptor beta chains sequenced from one sample in a study of early T cells in non-severe SARS-CoV-2 infection. TCRdb itself ran the 5' RACE reads through MiXCR, one entry per CDR3 protein. The data contain some 30,000 distinct CDR3 sequences, 3.9% of them singletons. Source material: whole blood. Receptors originate from an adult who was a healthcare worker with PCR-confirmed SARS-CoV-2 infection or an uninfected control (not recorded which).

This clonotype was seen a handful of times. The chain recombines TRBV2 with TRBJ2-7; D is undetermined. CDR1 is SNHLY, CDR2 FYNNEI, per germline. V was trimmed by 0 bases and J by 4 bases, leaving 7 bases between them. This CDR3 is built from 13 residues. CDR3 nucleotides: TGTGCCAGCAGTGAAGCTAGGCAGTACGAGCAGTACTTC. It encodes CASSEARQYEQYF.

The chain is built from TRBV24-1 and TRBJ2-2, with 8 bases matching TRBD1. CDR1 and CDR2 (germline): KGHDR, SFDVKD. V lost 4 bases, J lost 4 bases, and 10 bases stayed unmatched. CDR3 size: 17 residues. This CDR3 reads CATSDSLDRVGTGELFF. The CDR3 DNA reads as TGTGCCACCAGTGACTCCCTGGACAGGGTAGGCACCGGGGAGCTGTTTTTT.

At least ten counts were recorded for this clonotype. The chain uses TRBV7-2 and TRBJ2-5; tentatively, D is TRBD2 (6 bases). CDR1 SGHTA and CDR2 FQGNSA come from the germline V gene. CDR3 size: 15 residues. V lost 6 bases and J lost 4, with 18 bases in between. The CDR3, as DNA: TGTGCCAGCAGGCGGAGGGATGAAAGGGGAGAGACCCAGTACTTC. This gives the protein CASRRRDERGETQYF. The whole variable domain, filled in from reference TRBV7-2 and TRBJ2-5, reads GAGVSQSPSNKVTEKGKDVELRCDPISGHTALYWYRQSLGQGLEFLIYFQGNSAPDKSGLPSDRFSAERTGGSVSTLTIQRTQQEDSAVYLCASRRRDERGETQYFGPGTRLLVL.

This clonotype occurred many times. The chain links TRBV20-1 to TRBJ1-1; 10 nucleotides line up with TRBD1. Germline CDR1 and CDR2: DFQATT and SNEGSKA (reference sequence). V was clipped by 3 bases and J by 5 bases; unmatched bases: 12. This CDR3 has 16 amino acids. The CDR3 DNA follows: TGCAGTGCTAGCCAGCCGGGACAGGGGCCTTGGACTGAAGCTTTCTTT. The encoded protein is CSASQPGQGPWTEAFF.

As DNA, the CDR3 is TGCAGTGCTAGCCCTAATGGGGTTCCGTCCGAGCAGTACTTC. Translating it yields CSASPNGVPSEQYF. The chain recombines TRBV20-1 with TRBJ2-7; no firm D call. Trimming pared 3 bases from V and 6 bases from J, leaving 18 bases between. The CDR3 extends over 14 amino acids. Per germline, CDR1 DFQATT and CDR2 SNEGSKA (reference sequence).

This clonotype was recorded at least ten times. The rearrangement uses TRBV7-9 and TRBJ1-5; D is uncertain. The CDR3 is made up of 12 amino acids. In germline, CDR1 is SEHNR, CDR2 FQNEAQ (reference sequence). Trimming removed 5 bases from V and 3 bases from J, with 5 bases in between. The CDR3 sequence: CASSGSNQPQHF. The CDR3 nucleotides are TGTGCCAGCAGCGGATCCAATCAGCCCCAGCATTTT.

This clonotype was detected ten times or more. The rearrangement joins TRBV6-1 to TRBJ2-7, with 9 bases matching TRBD1. Germline V gives CDR1 MNHNS, CDR2 SASEGT. Germline trimming cut 7 bases from V and 1 base from J; bases unmatched to any gene: 8. This CDR3 has 15 residues. CDR3 nucleotide sequence: TGTGCCAGCATAAGTCGACAGGGGGTTTCCTACGAGCAGTACTTC. This gives the protein CASISRQGVSYEQYF.

At least ten counts were recorded for this clonotype. The genes are TRBV7-6 and TRBJ1-4; D not resolved. This CDR3 is built from 12 residues. Trimming cost V 5 bases and J 6 bases, with 7 bases left between them. Germline V lookup: CDR1 SGHVS, CDR2 FNYEAQ. CDR3 DNA: TGTGCCAGCAGCCTACCGCATGAAAAACTGTTTTTT. Its translation is CASSLPHEKLFF.

This clonotype occurred many times. This chain links TRBV5-6 with TRBJ1-5, with D possibly matching TRBD1 (6 bases). Germline V gene lookup returns CDR1 SGHDT and CDR2 YYEEEE. The CDR3 has 14 residues. Between the trimmed V and J ends, which lost 2 bases and 6 bases, there was a span of 12 bases. In nucleotides, the CDR3 is TGTGCCAGCAGCTTTAGGGGGGCGGGTCAGCCCCAGCATTTT. It is translated as CASSFRGAGQPQHF.

Many counts were recorded for this clonotype. The V and J genes are TRBV7-2 and TRBJ2-1; 8 bases fit TRBD1. V gave up 1 base and J gave up 7 bases; unmatched junction bases: 12. The CDR3 contains 17 residues. Per the germline V gene, CDR1 is SGHTA and CDR2 is FQGNSA. DNA for the CDR3: TGTGCCAGCAGCTTAGGCAGATCCGGGACAGGTAAAAATGAGCAGTTCTTC. Translation: CASSLGRSGTGKNEQFF.

The sample holds many counts of this clonotype. The chain is built from TRBV27 and TRBJ2-1, with 10 nucleotides matching TRBD2. The germline CDR1 and CDR2 sequences are MNHEY and SMNVEV (reference sequence). V shed 4 bases and J 1 base; nucleotides not matched to a gene: 7. This CDR3 comprises 17 residues. The CDR3 reads CASSSPGLASSYNEQFF. The CDR3 region has the DNA TGTGCCAGCAGTTCCCCGGGACTAGCGTCATCCTACAATGAGCAGTTCTTC.

This clonotype was picked up many times. The chain couples TRBV27 to TRBJ1-1; a possible D gene is TRBD1 (5 bases). The V and J ends lost 6 bases and 8 bases respectively, with 19 bases between them. The CDR3 totals 14 residues. Germline V gene data show CDR1 as MNHEY and CDR2 as SMNVEV (reference sequence). In DNA form, the CDR3 reads TGTGCCAGCAGACCGGTTGGTGGGGGACTAGAAGCTTTCTTT. Translation gives CASRPVGGGLEAFF.

This clonotype was counted many times. The chain joins TRBV7-9 to TRBJ1-1; 7 bases line up with TRBD1. In germline, CDR1 is SEHNR, CDR2 FQNEAQ (reference sequence). This CDR3 is built from 15 residues. The trim removed 5 bases at V and 1 base at J, leaving 7 bases unmatched. The chain's CDR3 is CASSRTQGWNTEAFF. CDR3 bases: TGTGCCAGCAGCCGCACACAGGGGTGGAACACTGAAGCTTTCTTT.

This clonotype has a count of ten or more. The chain joins TRBV5-1 to TRBJ2-1; D is possibly TRBD1 (6 bases). The CDR3 runs 14 residues. The V end was cut by 5 bases, the J end by 7 bases, with 16 bases between. Germline-derived CDR1 and CDR2 are SGHRS and YFSETQ. The CDR3 region is CASRLQGVQNEQFF. CDR3 bases: TGCGCCAGCAGGCTACAGGGAGTTCAGAATGAGCAGTTCTTC.

The table lists this clonotype with many counts. The chain joins TRBV7-2 to TRBJ2-7, with D hard to call. The germline V and J ends were trimmed by 1 base and 6 bases, with 1 base remaining between them. The CDR3 spans 10 residues. Germline loops: CDR1 SGHTA, CDR2 FQGNSA. As DNA, the CDR3 is TGTGCCAGCAGCTTAGGCGAGCAGTACTTC. Its protein product is CASSLGEQYF.

This clonotype was seen a handful of times. The chain uses TRBV19 and TRBJ2-2; D may be TRBD2 (6 bases). V was cut by 3 bases and J by 2 bases, with 10 bases left in between. This CDR3 region has 15 residues. Germline values: CDR1 LNHDA, CDR2 SQIVND (reference sequence). The CDR3 reads CASSMGGLNTGELFF. The CDR3 DNA sequence: TGTGCCAGTAGTATGGGCGGACTAAACACCGGGGAGCTGTTTTTT.

The sample holds many counts of this clonotype. CDR3: CSARDSLGRALSYNEQFF. Here the CDR3 DNA reads TGCAGTGCTAGAGACTCCCTCGGGAGGGCCTTATCTTACAATGAGCAGTTCTTC. The gene calls are TRBV20-1 and TRBJ2-1, with TRBD2 matching over 8 bases. The V gene's germline CDR1 is DFQATT and CDR2 SNEGSKA (reference sequence). The CDR3 runs to 18 residues. V was pared by 0 bases and J by 4 bases, with 14 bases of the junction left unmatched.

This clonotype was counted at least ten times. The chain couples TRBV7-9 to TRBJ1-5; 9 bases are a match to TRBD1. Germline values: CDR1 SEHNR, CDR2 FQNEAQ (reference sequence). V dropped 0 bases and J dropped 2; count of bases not matched to a gene: 5. There are 17 residues in the CDR3. CDR3 region: CASSLADRGSGNQPQHF. The CDR3 DNA reads as TGTGCCAGCAGCTTAGCAGACAGGGGGTCGGGCAATCAGCCCCAGCATTTT.

This clonotype was seen repeatedly, ten times or more. The genes are TRBV4-2 and TRBJ2-5, with TRBD2 as a possible D gene (6 bases). This CDR3 is built from 13 residues. V dropped 4 bases and J dropped 5 bases, with 11 bases sitting between them. Germline V gene lookup returns CDR1 LGHNA and CDR2 YNFKEQ. The CDR3 is CASSRRGLETQYF. CDR3 nucleotides: TGTGCCAGCAGCCGGCGGGGTTTGGAGACCCAGTACTTC.

This clonotype was detected many times. The V and J genes are TRBV21-1 and TRBJ1-1. TRBV21-1 is shown as a pseudogene. CDR3 length: 16 amino acids. CDR3 loop: CASSKGRELLNTEAFF. The CDR3 coding sequence is TGTGCCAGCAGCAAAGGGCGGGAACTTTTGAACACTGAAGCTTTCTTT.

This clonotype was found many times. This chain uses TRBV12-3 or TRBV12-4 with TRBJ1-5; possible D gene TRBD1, 6 bases. The CDR3 has 14 residues. The V end lost 6 bases, the J end lost 7 bases, and 16 bases lay between the germline ends. The DNA of the CDR3 is TGTGCCAGCAGCTCTCAGGGGCTCGGGCAGCCCCAGCATTTT. It codes for CASSSQGLGQPQHF.

This clonotype has only a few counts. The J gene is TRBJ1-1, the V gene TRBV7-2; D is possibly TRBD1 (6 bases). The germline V and J ends were trimmed by 6 bases and 1 base, with 9 bases remaining between them. CDR3 length: 13 amino acids. Germline loops: CDR1 SGHTA, CDR2 FQGNSA. CDR3 amino acids: CASSQGRNTEAFF. CDR3 sequence (DNA): TGTGCCAGCAGTCAGGGGAGGAACACTGAAGCTTTCTTT.

The chain is built from TRBV4-2 and TRBJ2-1, with 7 positions matching TRBD2. The germline V gene has CDR1 LGHNA and CDR2 YNFKEQ. CDR3 length: 17 residues. The junction had 9 bases not matched to a gene; V was cut back by 0 bases and J by 4 bases. The CDR3 loop is CASSQDISRESYNEQFF. The CDR3 DNA is TGTGCCAGCAGCCAAGATATTTCGCGGGAGTCGTACAATGAGCAGTTCTTC.